This T cell receptor (beta chain) was found in a study of beta chain features in type 1 diabetes. The whole isolated RNA underwent reverse transcription, so sequencing captured expressed TCRB transcripts. Average reads for naive, central memory and regulatory T cell samples were about 4 million. Here immunoSEQ multiplex PCR was the method, and the copy in TCRdb shows in-frame clones only, minus some. The sample has about 130,000 clones, about a tenth seen once; the top ten hold 0.6% to 0.8%. The CDR3 consists of 15 residues. From germline, CDR1 is SNHLY and CDR2 FYNNEI. V shed 6 bases and J shed 2 bases, with 17 bases lying between them. Stem cell-like memory, regulatory, central memory and naive CD4+ cells were sorted via CD45RO/CCR7/CD25/CD127/CD95/CD27. Whole-study results and caveats: For patients, the naive, central memory and Treg TCRB repertoires appeared more alike than for healthy donors. Reads derived from cDNA could over-represent cells showing high TCR expression.

This clone was recorded a few times. Its antigen is still unknown. The V gene is TRBV2, the J gene TRBJ2-7; possibly TRBD1 for D (6 bases). This TCR came from a man aged 18 to 30 in good health. Specimen: central memory CD4+ T cells from blood. CDR3 bases: TGTGCCAGCAGGGGAACAGGGCTTACTACCTACGAGCAGTACTTC. Protein: CASRGTGLTTYEQYF.